Here is one T cell receptor beta chain with its context. Its antigen is not yet known. Because the CDR3's place on the DNA is in doubt, the DNA is left out and the CDR3 is given as listed by TCRdb. The meaning of the sample's time point label: before trial treatment. Donors were enrolled in RACIN, a single-arm phase I dose-escalation trial in which nivolumab, ipilimumab, aspirin, low-dose cyclophosphamide and low-dose radiotherapy were combined. Eligible patients had advanced, TIL-negative solid tumors. The data derive from a study of low-dose radiotherapy and immunotherapy resistance in tumors (dated by TCRdb to 2022 to 2024). As for the study more broadly: Patients in Cohort 1 were given 0.5 Gy per fraction every 2 weeks, and the prescribed total PTV dose was 6.5 Gy. In Cohort 2, 1 Gy per fraction was delivered every two weeks, for a total of 13 Gy over 26 weeks. Patients were given nivolumab as a 240 mg flat dose every two weeks and ipilimumab at 1 mg/kg every six weeks, with both drugs delivered intravenously. Cyclophosphamide 200 mg/m2 was given intravenously every two weeks, one day before each radiation and immunotherapy administration. Starting on cycle 1 day 1, patients took 300 mg of aspirin by mouth once a day for four cycles. Randomization of trial participants into treatment groups was not performed. Eight patients were included in the translational analysis: three from the first dose cohort and the first five from the second dose cohort.

The sequencing machine was an Illumina HiSeq 2500. Superscript III and a set of TRAV- and TRBV-specific primers were used to synthesize first-strand cDNA, so that both TCRalpha and TCRbeta chains were covered. TCRs were amplified for 20 PCR cycles with Phusion, using a constant-region primer paired with the adapter attached to the V primers. The isolated mRNA was amplified using the MessageAmp II aRNA Amplification Kit, with in vitro transcription performed for about 15 hours at 37 degrees C. mRNA for TCR sequencing was isolated with the Dynabeads mRNA DIRECT Purification Kit. Indexed Illumina adapters were added in a second Phusion PCR of roughly 25 cycles, after which AMPure XP beads were used to purify the products. On the study's bioinformatics: Using custom Perl scripts, TCR sequences that encoded the same protein were pooled, out-of-frame sequences were dropped, and the abundance of each clonotype was calculated. Any TCR sequence supported by only a single read was excluded from analysis. Repertoire metrics included Shannon entropy, Gini index, clonality, richness, and frequency of TCRs shared between repertoires. The public reads were reanalyzed by TCRdb: fastp trimming at Q25, MiXCR alignment, in-frame beta chains only. Records with the same CDR3 protein are collapsed into one entry carrying the most frequent genes and DNA. For this entry, the V and J calls and clone size follow TCRdb and not the study's own pipeline. The table for this sample lists 65,000 to 90,000 distinct CDR3 sequences; about 19% of them were counted only once. The ten largest clones take up 4.5% to 7.5% of the sample.

The CDR3 measures 15 amino acids from cysteine to phenylalanine. In the germline V gene, CDR1 corresponds to SGHRS and CDR2 to YFSETQ. The sequence was obtained from a male donor with prostate cancer. The sample in question was PBMCs, obtained before treatment. The chain joins TRBV5-1 to TRBJ2-2; the DNA was not used to check the table's D call, TRBD2. The CDR3 protein is CASSLRRSGPGSCFF.